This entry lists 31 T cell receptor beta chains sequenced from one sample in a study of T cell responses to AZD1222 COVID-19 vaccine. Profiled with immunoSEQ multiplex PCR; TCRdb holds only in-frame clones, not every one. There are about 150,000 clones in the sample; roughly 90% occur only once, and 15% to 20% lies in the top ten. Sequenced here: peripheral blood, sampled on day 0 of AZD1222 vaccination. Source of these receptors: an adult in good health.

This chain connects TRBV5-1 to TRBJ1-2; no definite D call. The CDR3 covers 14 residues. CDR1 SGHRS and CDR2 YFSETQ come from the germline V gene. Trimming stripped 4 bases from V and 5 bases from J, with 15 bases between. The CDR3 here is CASSPRRGNYGYTF. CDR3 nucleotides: TGCGCCAGCAGCCCTAGGCGGGGAAATTATGGCTACACCTTC.

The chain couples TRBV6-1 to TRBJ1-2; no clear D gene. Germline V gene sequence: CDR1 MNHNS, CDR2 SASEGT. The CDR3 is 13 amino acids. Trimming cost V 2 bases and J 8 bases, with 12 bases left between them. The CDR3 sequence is CASSEKARRGYTF. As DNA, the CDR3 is TGTGCCAGCAGTGAAAAGGCCCGCCGCGGCTACACCTTC.

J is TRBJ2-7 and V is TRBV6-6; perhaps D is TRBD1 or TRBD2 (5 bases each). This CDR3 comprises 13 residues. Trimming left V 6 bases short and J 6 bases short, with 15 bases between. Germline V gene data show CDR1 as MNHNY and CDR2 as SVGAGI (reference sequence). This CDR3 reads CASSVGTGGEQYF. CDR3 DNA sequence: TGTGCCAGCAGCGTTGGGACCGGAGGCGAGCAGTACTTC.

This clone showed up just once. The CDR3 sequence is CASRLSGGTDTQYF. The CDR3 nucleotides are TGCGCCAGCAGGCTAAGCGGGGGCACAGATACGCAGTATTTT. This sequence joins TRBV5-1 and TRBJ2-3, with 7 bases lining up with TRBD2. Germline CDR1 is SGHRS and CDR2 is YFSETQ. The CDR3 sequence is 14 residues long. J gave up 1 base and V 5 bases, and 4 bases lay outside the gene matches.

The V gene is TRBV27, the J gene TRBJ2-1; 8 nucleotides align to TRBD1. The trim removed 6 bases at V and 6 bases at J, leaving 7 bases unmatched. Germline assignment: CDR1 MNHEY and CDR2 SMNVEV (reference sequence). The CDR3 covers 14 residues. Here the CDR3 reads CASSHRGQGNEQFF. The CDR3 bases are TGTGCCAGCAGCCACCGCGGACAGGGCAATGAGCAGTTCTTC.

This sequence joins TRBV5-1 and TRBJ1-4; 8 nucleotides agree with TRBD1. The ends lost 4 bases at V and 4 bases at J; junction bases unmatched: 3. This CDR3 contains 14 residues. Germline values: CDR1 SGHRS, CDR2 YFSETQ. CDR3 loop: CASSLGQVNEKLFF. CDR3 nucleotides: TGCGCCAGCAGCCTGGGACAGGTTAATGAAAAACTGTTTTTT.

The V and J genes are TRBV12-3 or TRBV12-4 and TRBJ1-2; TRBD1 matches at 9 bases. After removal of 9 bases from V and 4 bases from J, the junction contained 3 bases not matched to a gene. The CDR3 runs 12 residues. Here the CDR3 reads CASTGQGYGYTF. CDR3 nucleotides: TGTGCCAGTACGGGACAGGGCTATGGCTACACCTTC.

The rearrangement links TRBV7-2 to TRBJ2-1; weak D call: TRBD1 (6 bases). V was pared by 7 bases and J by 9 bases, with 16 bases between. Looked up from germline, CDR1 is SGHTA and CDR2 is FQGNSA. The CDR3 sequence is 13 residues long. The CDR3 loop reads CASTLRRGGEQFF. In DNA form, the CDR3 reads TGTGCCAGCACCCTGCGCAGGGGCGGTGAGCAGTTCTTC.

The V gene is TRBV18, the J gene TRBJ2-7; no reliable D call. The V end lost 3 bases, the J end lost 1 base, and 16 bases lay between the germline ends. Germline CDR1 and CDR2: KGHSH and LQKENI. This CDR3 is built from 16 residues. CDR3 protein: CASSPASDVFSYEQYF. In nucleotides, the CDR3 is TGTGCCAGCTCACCCGCTTCGGACGTCTTTTCCTACGAGCAGTACTTC.

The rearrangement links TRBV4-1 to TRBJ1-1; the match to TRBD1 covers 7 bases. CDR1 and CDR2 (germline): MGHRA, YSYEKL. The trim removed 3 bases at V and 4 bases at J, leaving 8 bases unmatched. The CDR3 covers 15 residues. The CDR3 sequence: CASSQLIDRATEAFF. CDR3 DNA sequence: TGCGCCAGCAGCCAGCTAATTGACAGGGCCACTGAAGCTTTCTTT.

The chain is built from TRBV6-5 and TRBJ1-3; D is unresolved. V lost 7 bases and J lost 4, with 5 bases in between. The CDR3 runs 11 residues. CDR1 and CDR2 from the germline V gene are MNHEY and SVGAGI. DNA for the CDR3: TGTGCCAGCACCTACGGAAACACCATATATTTT. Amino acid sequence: CASTYGNTIYF.

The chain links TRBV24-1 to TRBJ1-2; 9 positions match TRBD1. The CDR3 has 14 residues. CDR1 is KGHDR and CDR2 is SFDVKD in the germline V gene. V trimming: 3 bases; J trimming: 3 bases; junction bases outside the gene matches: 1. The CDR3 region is CATSDDRGYYGYTF. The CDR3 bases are TGTGCCACCAGTGATGACAGGGGGTACTATGGCTACACCTTC.

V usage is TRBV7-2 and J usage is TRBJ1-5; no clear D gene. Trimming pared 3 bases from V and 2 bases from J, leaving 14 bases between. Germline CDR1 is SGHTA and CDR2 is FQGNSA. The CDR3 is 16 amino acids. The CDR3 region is CASSLNEGLRNQPQHF. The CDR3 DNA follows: TGTGCCAGCAGCTTGAACGAAGGGTTGCGCAATCAGCCCCAGCATTTT.

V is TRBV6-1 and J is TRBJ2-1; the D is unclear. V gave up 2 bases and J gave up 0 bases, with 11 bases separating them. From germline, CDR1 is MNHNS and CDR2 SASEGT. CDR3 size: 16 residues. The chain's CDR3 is CASSERPLSSYNEQFF. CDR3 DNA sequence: TGTGCCAGCAGTGAACGACCACTGAGCTCCTACAATGAGCAGTTCTTC.

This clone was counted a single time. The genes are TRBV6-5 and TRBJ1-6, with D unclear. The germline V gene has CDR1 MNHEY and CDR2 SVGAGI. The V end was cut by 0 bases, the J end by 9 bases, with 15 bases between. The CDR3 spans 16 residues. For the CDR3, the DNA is TGTGCCAGCAGTTACTCCGGCTTCGAGGGCGCTTCACCCCTCCACTTT. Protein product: CASSYSGFEGASPLHF.

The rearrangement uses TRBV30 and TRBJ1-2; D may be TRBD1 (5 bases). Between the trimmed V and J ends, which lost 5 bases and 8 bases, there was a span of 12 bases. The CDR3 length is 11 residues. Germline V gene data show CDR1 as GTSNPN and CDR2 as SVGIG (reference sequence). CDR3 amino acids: CAWHTGYGYTF. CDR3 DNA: TGTGCCTGGCATACAGGATACGGCTACACCTTC.

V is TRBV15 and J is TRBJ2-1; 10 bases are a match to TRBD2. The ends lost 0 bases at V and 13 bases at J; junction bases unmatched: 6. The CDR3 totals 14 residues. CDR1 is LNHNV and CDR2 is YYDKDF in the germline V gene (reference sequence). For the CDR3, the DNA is TGTGCCACCAGCAGAGAGTCTCTAGCGGGAGAACAGTTCTTC. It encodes CATSRESLAGEQFF.

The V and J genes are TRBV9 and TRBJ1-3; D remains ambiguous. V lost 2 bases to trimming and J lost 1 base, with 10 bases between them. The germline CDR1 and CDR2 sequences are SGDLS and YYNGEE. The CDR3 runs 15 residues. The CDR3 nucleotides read TGTGCCAGCAGCGTGGGTCACGGTTCTGGAAACACCATATATTTT. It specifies CASSVGHGSGNTIYF.

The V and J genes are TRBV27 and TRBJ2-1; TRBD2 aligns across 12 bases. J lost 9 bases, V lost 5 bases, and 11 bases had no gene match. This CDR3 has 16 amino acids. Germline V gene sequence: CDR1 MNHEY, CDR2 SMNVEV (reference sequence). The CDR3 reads CASSTPLLAGGFEQFF. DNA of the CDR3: TGTGCCAGCAGTACGCCCCTACTAGCGGGAGGATTTGAGCAGTTCTTC.

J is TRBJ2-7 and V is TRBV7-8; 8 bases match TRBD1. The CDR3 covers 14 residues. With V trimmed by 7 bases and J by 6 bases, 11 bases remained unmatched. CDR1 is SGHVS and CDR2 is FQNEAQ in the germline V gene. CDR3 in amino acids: CASTQTGAFGEQYF. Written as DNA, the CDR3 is TGTGCCAGCACTCAGACAGGGGCTTTCGGCGAGCAGTACTTC.

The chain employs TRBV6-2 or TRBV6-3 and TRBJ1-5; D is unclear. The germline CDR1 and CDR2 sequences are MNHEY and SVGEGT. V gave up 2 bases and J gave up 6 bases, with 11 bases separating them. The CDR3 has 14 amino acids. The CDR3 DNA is TGTGCCAGCAGTTACGGGGTCGCTGCTCAGCCCCAGCATTTT. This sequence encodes CASSYGVAAQPQHF.

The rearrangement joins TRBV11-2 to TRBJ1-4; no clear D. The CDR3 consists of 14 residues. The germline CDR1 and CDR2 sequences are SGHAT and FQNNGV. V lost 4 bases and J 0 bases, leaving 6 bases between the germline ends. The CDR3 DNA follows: TGTGCCAGCAGCTACCATCCAACTAATGAAAAACTGTTTTTT. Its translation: CASSYHPTNEKLFF.

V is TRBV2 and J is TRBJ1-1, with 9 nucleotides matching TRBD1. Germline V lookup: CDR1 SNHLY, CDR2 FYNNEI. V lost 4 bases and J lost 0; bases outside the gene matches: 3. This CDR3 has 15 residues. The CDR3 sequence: CASSGGQGMNTEAFF. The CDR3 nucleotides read TGTGCCAGCAGTGGGGGACAGGGAATGAACACTGAAGCTTTCTTT.

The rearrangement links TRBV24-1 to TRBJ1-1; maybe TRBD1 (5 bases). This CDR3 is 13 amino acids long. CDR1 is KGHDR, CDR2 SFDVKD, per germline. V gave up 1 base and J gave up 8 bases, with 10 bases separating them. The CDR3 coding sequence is TGTGCCACCAGTGATTTAATAAGGGGAGAAGCTTTCTTT. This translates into CATSDLIRGEAFF.

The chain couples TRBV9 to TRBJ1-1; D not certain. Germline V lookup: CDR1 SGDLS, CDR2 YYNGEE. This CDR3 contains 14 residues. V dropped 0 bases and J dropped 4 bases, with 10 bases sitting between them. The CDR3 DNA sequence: TGTGCCAGCAGCGTAGGGTTCGGTGGCACTGAAGCTTTCTTT. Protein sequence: CASSVGFGGTEAFF.

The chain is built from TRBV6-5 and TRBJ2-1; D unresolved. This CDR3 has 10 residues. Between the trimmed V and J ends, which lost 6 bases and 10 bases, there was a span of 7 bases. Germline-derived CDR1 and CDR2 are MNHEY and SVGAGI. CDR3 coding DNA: TGTGCCAGCAGAGGGCAAGAGCAGTTCTTC. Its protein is CASRGQEQFF.

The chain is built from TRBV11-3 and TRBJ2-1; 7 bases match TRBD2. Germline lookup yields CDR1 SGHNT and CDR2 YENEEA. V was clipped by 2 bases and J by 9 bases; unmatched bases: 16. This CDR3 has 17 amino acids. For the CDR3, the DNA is TGTGCCAGCAGCTTAATCTTTTCGCTAGCGGCCCAGGGTGAGCAGTTCTTC. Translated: CASSLIFSLAAQGEQFF.

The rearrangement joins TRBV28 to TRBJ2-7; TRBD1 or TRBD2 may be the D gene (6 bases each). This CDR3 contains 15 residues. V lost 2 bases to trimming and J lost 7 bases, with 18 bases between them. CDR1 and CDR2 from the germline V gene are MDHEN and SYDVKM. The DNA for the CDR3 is TGTGCCAGCAGTTTAAGGGGGGACCCCAGCGGGGAGCAGTACTTC. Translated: CASSLRGDPSGEQYF.

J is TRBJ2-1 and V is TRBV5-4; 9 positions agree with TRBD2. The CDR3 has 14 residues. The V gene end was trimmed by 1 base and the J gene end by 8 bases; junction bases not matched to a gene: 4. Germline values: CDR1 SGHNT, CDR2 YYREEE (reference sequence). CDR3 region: CASSLRSGGYEQFF. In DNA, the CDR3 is TGTGCCAGCAGCTTGAGAAGCGGGGGGTATGAGCAGTTCTTC.

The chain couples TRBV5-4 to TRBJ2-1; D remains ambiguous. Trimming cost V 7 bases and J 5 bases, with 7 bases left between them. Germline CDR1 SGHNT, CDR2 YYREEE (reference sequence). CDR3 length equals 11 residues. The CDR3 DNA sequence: TGTGCCAGCGGACGGAACAATGAGCAGTTCTTC. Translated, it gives CASGRNNEQFF.

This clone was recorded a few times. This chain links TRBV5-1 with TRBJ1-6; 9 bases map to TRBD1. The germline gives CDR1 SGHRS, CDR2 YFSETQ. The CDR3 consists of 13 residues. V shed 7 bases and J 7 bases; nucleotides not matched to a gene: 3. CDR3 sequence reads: CASRTGENSPLHF. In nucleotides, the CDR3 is TGCGCCAGCCGGACAGGGGAAAATTCACCCCTCCACTTT.